This T cell receptor beta chain is drawn from a study of CD8 T cells in ankylosing spondylitis. J lost 10 bases, V lost 6 bases, and 4 bases had no gene match. Looked up from germline, CDR1 is DFQATT and CDR2 is SNEGSKA (reference sequence). The CDR3 consists of 11 residues. Library preparation for TCR beta used quantitative 5'-RACE with molecular barcodes. TCRdb re-called the 5' RACE reads through MiXCR, storing one row per CDR3 protein. The sample includes about 450,000 distinct CDR3 sequences, 20% to 30% of them seen just once. Comment on this clonotype: Its target is unknown.

Whole-study results and caveats: What seemed typical of ankylosing spondylitis blood was a TCR beta motif built from 7 or 8 highly homologous variants.

The material sequenced was blood, either unsorted or a sorted T cell fraction (not recorded which). This TCR was recovered from a male donor with ankylosing spondylitis. The chain has TRBV20-1 and TRBJ2-1; 9 positions match TRBD1. Written as DNA, the CDR3 is TGCAGTGCCGGGACAGGGTGGGAGCAGTTCTTC. It specifies CSAGTGWEQFF.